This T cell receptor (beta chain) originates from a study of T cells in tumors after PD-1 blockade. Overall study context: Daily vismodegib 150 mg continued in a subset of anti-PD-1-treated patients.

J was trimmed by 1 base and V by 5 bases; bases with no gene match: 1. CDR3 size: 14 residues. The V gene's germline CDR1 is SGHTA and CDR2 FQGTGA. The protocol was immunoSEQ multiplex PCR, while the TCRdb copy is restricted to in-frame clones and leaves out a portion. The top ten hold roughly 15% of the sample, which has roughly 12,000 clones, about 60% seen once. Note on this clone: As yet, its antigen is unknown.

Study outcomes and limitations: Peripheral recruitment is suggested, as some novel exhausted tumor clones were in pre-treatment blood.

The material sequenced was tumor tissue, taken before anti-PD-1 treatment. The chain is built from TRBV7-3 and TRBJ2-3, with 9 bases matching TRBD2. The TCR was taken from a human donor with basal cell carcinoma. CDR3 DNA sequence: TGTGCCAGCAGCCCTAGCGGGGGCACAGATACGCAGTATTTT. Translating it yields CASSPSGGTDTQYF.